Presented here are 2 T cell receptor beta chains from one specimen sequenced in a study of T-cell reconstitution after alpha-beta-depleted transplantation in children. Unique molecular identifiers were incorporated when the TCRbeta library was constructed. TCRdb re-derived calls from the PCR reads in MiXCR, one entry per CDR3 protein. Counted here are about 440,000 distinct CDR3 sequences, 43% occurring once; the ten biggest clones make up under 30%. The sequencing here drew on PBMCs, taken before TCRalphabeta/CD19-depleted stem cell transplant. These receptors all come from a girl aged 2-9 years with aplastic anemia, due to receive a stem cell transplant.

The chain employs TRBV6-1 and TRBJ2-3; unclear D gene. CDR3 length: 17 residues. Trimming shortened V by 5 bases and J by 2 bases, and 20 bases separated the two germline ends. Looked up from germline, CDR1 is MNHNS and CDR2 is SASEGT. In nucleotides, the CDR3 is TGTGCCAGCAGTCCCCTTGGGAACTGGGCATCCACAGATACGCAGTATTTT. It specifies CASSPLGNWASTDTQYF.

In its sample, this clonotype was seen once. DNA of the CDR3: TGTGCCAGCAGTTTATCACCCACCTCCTACGAGCAGTACTTC. Translated, it gives CASSLSPTSYEQYF. This sequence joins TRBV28 and TRBJ2-7; D ambiguous. V gave up 1 base and J gave up 0 bases, with 7 bases separating them. This CDR3 comprises 14 residues. Germline assignment: CDR1 MDHEN and CDR2 SYDVKM. The whole variable domain, remainder taken from reference TRBV28 and TRBJ2-7, is DVKVTQSSRYLVKRTGEKVFLECVQDMDHENMFWYRQDPGLGLRLIYFSYDVKMKEKGDIPEGYSVSREKKERFSLILESASTNQTSMYLCASSLSPTSYEQYFGPGTRLTVT.